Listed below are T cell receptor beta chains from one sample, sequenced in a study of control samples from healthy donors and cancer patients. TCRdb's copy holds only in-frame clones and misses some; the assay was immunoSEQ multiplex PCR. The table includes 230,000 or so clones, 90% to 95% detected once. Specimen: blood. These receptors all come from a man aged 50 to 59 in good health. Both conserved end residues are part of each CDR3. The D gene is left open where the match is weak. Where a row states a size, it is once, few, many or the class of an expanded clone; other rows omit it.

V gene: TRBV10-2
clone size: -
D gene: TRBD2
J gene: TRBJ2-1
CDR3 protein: CASSSGGIFNNEQFF
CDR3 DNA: TGCGCCAGCAGTAGCGGGGGCATCTTCAACAATGAGCAGTTCTTC

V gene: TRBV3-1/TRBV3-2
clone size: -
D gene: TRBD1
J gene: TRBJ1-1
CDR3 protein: CASSFQGAGTEAFF
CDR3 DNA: TGTGCCAGCAGCTTCCAGGGGGCGGGCACTGAAGCTTTCTTT

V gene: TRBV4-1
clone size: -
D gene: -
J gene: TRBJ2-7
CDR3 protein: CASSPYRDGAYEQYF
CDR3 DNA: TGCGCCAGCAGTCCCTACCGGGACGGTGCCTACGAGCAGTACTTC

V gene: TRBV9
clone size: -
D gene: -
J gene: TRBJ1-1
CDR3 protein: CASSVGGGMNTEAFF
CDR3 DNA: TGTGCCAGCAGCGTAGGTGGAGGGATGAACACTGAAGCTTTCTTT

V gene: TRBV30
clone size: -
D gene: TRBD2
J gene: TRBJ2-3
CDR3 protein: CAWSAGLAGGPDTQYF
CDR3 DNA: TGTGCCTGGAGTGCGGGACTAGCGGGGGGCCCAGATACGCAGTATTTT

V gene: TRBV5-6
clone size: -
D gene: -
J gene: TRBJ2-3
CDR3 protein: CASIPLGQRGPDTQYF
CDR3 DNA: TGTGCCAGCATACCGCTCGGACAGAGAGGGCCAGATACGCAGTATTTT

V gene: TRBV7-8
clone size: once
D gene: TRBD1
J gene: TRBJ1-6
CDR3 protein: CASSLDRGRSNSPLHF
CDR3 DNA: TGTGCCAGCAGCCTCGACAGGGGGAGGAGTAATTCACCCCTCCACTTT

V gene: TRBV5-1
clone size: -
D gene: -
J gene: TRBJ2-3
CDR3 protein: CASSLDRRNTDTQYF
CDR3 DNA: TGCGCCAGCAGCTTGGACAGGCGAAACACAGATACGCAGTATTTT

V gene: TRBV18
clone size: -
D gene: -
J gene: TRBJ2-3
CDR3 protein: CASSPRAGAAGTDTQYF
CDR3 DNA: TGTGCCAGCTCACCACGTGCGGGGGCGGCCGGCACAGATACGCAGTATTTT

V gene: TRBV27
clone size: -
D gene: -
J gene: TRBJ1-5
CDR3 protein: CASSFSRTNQPQHF
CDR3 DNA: TGTGCCAGCAGTTTCTCACGGACCAATCAGCCCCAGCATTTT

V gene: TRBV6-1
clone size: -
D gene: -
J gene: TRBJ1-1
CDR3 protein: CASSEPLWSDGEAFF
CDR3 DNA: TGTGCCAGCAGTGAACCCTTGTGGAGTGATGGCGAAGCTTTCTTT

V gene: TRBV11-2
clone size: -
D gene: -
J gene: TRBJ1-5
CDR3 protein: CASSLERVNQPQHF
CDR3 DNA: TGTGCCAGCAGCTTAGAGAGGGTTAATCAGCCCCAGCATTTT

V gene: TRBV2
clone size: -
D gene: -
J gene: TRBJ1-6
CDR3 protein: CASQGAHNSPLHF
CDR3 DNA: TGTGCCAGCCAGGGCGCCCATAATTCACCCCTCCACTTT

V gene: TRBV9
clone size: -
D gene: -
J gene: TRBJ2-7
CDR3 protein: CASSVDGFSSYEQYF
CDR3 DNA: TGTGCCAGCAGCGTAGATGGGTTTAGCTCCTACGAGCAGTACTTC

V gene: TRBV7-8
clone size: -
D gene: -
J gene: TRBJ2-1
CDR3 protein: CASSLVIYNEQFF
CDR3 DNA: TGTGCCAGCAGCTTAGTGATCTACAATGAGCAGTTCTTC

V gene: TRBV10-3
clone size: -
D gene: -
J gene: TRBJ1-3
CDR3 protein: CATNRGADLNTIYF
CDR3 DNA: TGTGCCACCAACCGCGGGGCGGACCTAAACACCATATATTTT

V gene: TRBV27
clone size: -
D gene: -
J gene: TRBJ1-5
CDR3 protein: CASSLMSGAQPQHF
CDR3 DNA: TGTGCCAGCAGTTTAATGTCAGGGGCACAGCCCCAGCATTTT

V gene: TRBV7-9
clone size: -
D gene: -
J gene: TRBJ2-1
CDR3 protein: CASTGAQSYNEQFF
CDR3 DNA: TGTGCCAGCACCGGGGCGCAGTCCTACAATGAGCAGTTCTTC

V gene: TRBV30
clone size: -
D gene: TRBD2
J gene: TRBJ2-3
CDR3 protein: CACGLAGTKDTQYF
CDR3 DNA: TGTGCCTGCGGACTAGCGGGAACAAAAGATACGCAGTATTTT

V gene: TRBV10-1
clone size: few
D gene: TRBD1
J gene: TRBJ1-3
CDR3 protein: CATKFPGQGAFSGNTIYF
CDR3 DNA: TGCGCCACCAAATTCCCGGGACAGGGGGCATTTAGTGGAAACACCATATATTTT